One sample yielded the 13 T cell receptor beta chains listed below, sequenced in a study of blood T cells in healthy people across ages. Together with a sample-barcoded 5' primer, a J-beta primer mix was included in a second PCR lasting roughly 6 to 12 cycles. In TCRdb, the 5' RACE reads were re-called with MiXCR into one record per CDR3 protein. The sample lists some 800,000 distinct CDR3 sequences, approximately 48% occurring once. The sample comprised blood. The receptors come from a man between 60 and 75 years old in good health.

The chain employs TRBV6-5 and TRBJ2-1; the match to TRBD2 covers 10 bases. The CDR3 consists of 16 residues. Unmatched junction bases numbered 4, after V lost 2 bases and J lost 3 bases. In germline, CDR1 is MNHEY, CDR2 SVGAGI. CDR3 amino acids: CASSYKQRGGYNEQFF. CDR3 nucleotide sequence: TGTGCCAGCAGTTACAAGCAGCGGGGGGGCTACAATGAGCAGTTCTTC.

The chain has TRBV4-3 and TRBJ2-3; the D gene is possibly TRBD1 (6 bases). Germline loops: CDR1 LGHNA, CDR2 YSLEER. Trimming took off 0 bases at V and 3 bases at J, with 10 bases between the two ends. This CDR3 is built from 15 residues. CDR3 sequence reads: CASSQEGTKTDTQYF. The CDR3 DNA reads TGCGCCAGCAGCCAAGAGGGGACAAAGACAGATACGCAGTATTTT.

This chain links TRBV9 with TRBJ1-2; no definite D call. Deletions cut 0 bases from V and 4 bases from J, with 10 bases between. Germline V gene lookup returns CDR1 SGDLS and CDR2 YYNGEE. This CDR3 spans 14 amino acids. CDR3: CASSVEEGGYGYTF. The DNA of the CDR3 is TGTGCCAGCAGCGTAGAGGAGGGCGGCTATGGCTACACCTTC.

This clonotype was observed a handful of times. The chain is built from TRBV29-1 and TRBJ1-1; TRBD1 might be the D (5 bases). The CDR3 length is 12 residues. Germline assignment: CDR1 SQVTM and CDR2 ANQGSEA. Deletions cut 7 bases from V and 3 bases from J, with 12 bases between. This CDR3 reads CSGGESDTEAFF. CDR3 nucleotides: TGCAGCGGGGGGGAGTCCGACACTGAAGCTTTCTTT.

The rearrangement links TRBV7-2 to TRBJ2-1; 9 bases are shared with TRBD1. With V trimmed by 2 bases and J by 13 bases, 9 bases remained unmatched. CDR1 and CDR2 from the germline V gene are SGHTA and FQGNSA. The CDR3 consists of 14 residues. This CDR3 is CASSLRGQGRDQFF. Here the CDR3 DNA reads TGTGCCAGCAGCTTAAGGGGACAGGGTCGGGATCAGTTCTTC. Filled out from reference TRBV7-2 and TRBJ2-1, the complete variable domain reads GAGVSQSPSNKVTEKGKDVELRCDPISGHTALYWYRQSLGQGLEFLIYFQGNSAPDKSGLPSDRFSAERTGGSVSTLTIQRTQQEDSAVYLCASSLRGQGRDQFFGPGTRLTVL.

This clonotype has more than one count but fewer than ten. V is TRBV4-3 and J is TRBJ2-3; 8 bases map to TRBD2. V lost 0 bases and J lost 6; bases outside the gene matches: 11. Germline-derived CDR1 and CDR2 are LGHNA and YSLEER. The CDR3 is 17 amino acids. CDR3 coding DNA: TGCGCCAGCAGCCAAGAGTATCGGGGGGGCCTTACGGATACGCAGTATTTT. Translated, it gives CASSQEYRGGLTDTQYF.

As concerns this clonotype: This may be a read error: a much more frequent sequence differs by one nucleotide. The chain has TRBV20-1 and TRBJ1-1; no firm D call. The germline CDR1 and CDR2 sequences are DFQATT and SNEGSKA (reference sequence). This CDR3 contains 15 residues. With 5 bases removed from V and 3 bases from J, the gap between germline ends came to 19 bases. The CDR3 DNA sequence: TGCAGTGCTCCAAGCCGGGCGGCTAGGGACACTGAAGCTTTCTTT. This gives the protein CSAPSRAARDTEAFF.

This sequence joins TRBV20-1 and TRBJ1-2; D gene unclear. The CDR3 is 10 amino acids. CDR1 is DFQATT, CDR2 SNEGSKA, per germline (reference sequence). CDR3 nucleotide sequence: TGCAGCATGTCGGGTGGCGGCTACACCTTC. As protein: CSMSGGGYTF.

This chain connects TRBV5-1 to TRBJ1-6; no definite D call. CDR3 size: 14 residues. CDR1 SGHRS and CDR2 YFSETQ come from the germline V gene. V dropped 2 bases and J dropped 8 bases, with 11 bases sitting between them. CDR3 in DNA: TGCGCCAGCAGCTTAGGAGGGCGGGATTCACCCCTCCACTTT. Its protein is CASSLGGRDSPLHF.

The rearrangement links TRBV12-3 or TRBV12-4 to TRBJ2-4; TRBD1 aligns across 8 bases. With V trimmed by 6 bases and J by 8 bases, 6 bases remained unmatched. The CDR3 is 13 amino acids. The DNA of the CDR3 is TGTGCCAGCAGCACAGGGGGGCATTACATTCAGTACTTC. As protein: CASSTGGHYIQYF.

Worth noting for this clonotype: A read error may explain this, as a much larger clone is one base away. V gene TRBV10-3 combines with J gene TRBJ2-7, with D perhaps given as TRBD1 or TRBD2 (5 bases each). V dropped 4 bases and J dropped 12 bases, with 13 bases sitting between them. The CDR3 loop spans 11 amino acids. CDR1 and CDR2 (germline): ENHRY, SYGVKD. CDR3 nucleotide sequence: TGTGCCATCAGTGGAAGGGACCATATGTACTTC. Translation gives CAISGRDHMYF.

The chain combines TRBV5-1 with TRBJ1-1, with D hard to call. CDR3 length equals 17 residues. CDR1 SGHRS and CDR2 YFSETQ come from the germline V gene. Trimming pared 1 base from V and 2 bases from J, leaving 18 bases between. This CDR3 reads CASSLHLRITSNTEAFF. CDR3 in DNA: TGCGCCAGCAGCTTGCATCTCCGAATAACCTCCAACACTGAAGCTTTCTTT. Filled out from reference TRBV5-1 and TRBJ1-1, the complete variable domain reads KAGVTQTPRYLIKTRGQQVTLSCSPISGHRSVSWYQQTPGQGLQFLFEYFSETQRNKGNFPGRFSGRQFSNSRSEMNVSTLELGDSALYLCASSLHLRITSNTEAFFGQGTRLTVV.

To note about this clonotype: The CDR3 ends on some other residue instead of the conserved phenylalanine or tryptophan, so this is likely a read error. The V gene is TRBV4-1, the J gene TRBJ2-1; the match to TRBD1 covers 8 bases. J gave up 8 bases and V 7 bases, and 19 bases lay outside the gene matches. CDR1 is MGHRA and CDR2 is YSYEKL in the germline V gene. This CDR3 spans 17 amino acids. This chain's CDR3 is CASTHEPAGGVGDEQFS. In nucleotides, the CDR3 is TGCGCCAGCACCCACGAACCGGCAGGGGGCGTCGGCGATGAGCAGTTCTCC.